The next 18 T cell receptor beta chains were all read from a single sample in a study of beta chain features in type 1 diabetes. Reverse transcribing all isolated RNA meant expressed TCRB transcripts were sequenced. The repertoire was sequenced with immunoSEQ multiplex PCR; TCRdb's copy has only in-frame clones and lacks some. In the table there are about 400,000 clones, around an eighth of which are singletons. Input material: naive CD4+ T cells from blood. These receptors came from a man younger than 35 in good health.

The J gene is TRBJ2-3, the V gene TRBV4-2; 10 bases agree with TRBD2. CDR3 size: 15 residues. The V and J ends lost 5 bases and 3 bases, in that order; junction bases with no gene match: 5. The V gene's germline CDR1 is LGHNA and CDR2 YNFKEQ. CDR3 nucleotide sequence: TGTGCCAGCAGCGAATTACTAGCGGGGACAGATACGCAGTATTTT. This sequence encodes CASSELLAGTDTQYF.

This clone was observed a handful of times. The rearrangement links TRBV5-1 to TRBJ2-6; no clear D gene. From germline, CDR1 is SGHRS and CDR2 YFSETQ. With 0 bases removed from V and 4 bases from J, the gap between germline ends came to 8 bases. The CDR3 sequence is 15 residues long. CDR3 amino acids: CASSLVQSGANVLTF. In DNA, the CDR3 is TGCGCCAGCAGCTTGGTTCAGTCCGGGGCCAACGTCCTGACTTTC.

The chain has TRBV25-1 and TRBJ2-1, with TRBD2 matching over 8 bases. The CDR3 consists of 14 residues. The junction had 4 bases not matched to a gene; V was cut back by 5 bases and J by 4 bases. Germline assignment: CDR1 MGHDK and CDR2 SYGVNS. CDR3 DNA sequence: TGTGCCAGCAGTCCGGGGGGGCGATACAATGAGCAGTTCTTC. Protein sequence: CASSPGGRYNEQFF.

J is TRBJ1-1 and V is TRBV5-1, with 8 bases aligning to TRBD1. The ends lost 4 bases at V and 5 bases at J; junction bases unmatched: 7. Germline CDR1 and CDR2: SGHRS and YFSETQ. CDR3 size: 14 residues. This CDR3 is CASSRGTGETEAFF. The CDR3 DNA follows: TGCGCCAGCAGCAGAGGGACAGGAGAGACTGAAGCTTTCTTT. Full variable domain (remainder filled in from reference TRBV5-1 and TRBJ1-1): KAGVTQTPRYLIKTRGQQVTLSCSPISGHRSVSWYQQTPGQGLQFLFEYFSETQRNKGNFPGRFSGRQFSNSRSEMNVSTLELGDSALYLCASSRGTGETEAFFGQGTRLTVV.

A few counts support this clone. The V call is TRBV10-3, the J call TRBJ1-2; D is perhaps TRBD1 (6 bases). Trimming removed 8 bases at V and 8 bases at J, with 21 bases between. Germline V gene data show CDR1 as ENHRY and CDR2 as SYGVKD. The CDR3 is 14 residues long. The CDR3 bases are TGTGCCATCGGGGAGACCCCCGGGACATCAGGCTACACCTTC. As protein: CAIGETPGTSGYTF.

To note about this clone: Other nucleotide sequences in the sample specify the same CDR3. The rearrangement links TRBV19 to TRBJ2-1; D ambiguous. The CDR3 totals 13 residues. V was pared by 1 base and J by 5 bases, with 6 bases between. Germline V gene data show CDR1 as LNHDA and CDR2 as SQIVND (reference sequence). CDR3 coding DNA: TGTGCCAGTAGTATAGGCACTAACAATGAGCAGTTCTTC. It encodes CASSIGTNNEQFF.

The chain employs TRBV7-3 and TRBJ2-1; 12 nucleotides agree with TRBD2. CDR1 and CDR2 from the germline V gene are SGHTA and FQGTGA. Trimming took 1 base from V and 5 from J; bases not matched to a gene: 3. The CDR3 is made up of 16 amino acids. The CDR3 spells CASSLMGTSGHNEQFF. Here the CDR3 DNA reads TGTGCCAGCAGCTTAATGGGGACTAGCGGGCACAATGAGCAGTTCTTC. Together with reference TRBV7-3 and TRBJ2-1, the CDR3 gives the full variable domain: GAGVSQTPSNKVTEKGKYVELRCDPISGHTALYWYRQSLGQGPEFLIYFQGTGAADDSGLPNDRFFAVRPEGSVSTLKIQRTERGDSAVYLCASSLMGTSGHNEQFFGPGTRLTVL.

This clone was seen only a few times. The chain has TRBV4-2 and TRBJ2-7; 9 nucleotides agree with TRBD1. Germline CDR1 is LGHNA and CDR2 is YNFKEQ. The J segment lost 5 bases and the V segment lost 1 base, leaving 6 bases of the junction unmatched. The CDR3 runs to 15 residues. CDR3 sequence (DNA): TGTGCCAGCAGCCAAGTCGGGGACAGGGACCACGAGCAGTACTTC. It codes for CASSQVGDRDHEQYF.

This sequence joins TRBV5-1 and TRBJ2-3; 9 bases align to TRBD2. The length of the CDR3 is 17 residues. Germline CDR1 is SGHRS and CDR2 is YFSETQ. The V and J ends lost 4 bases and 5 bases, in that order; junction bases with no gene match: 14. CDR3 protein: CASSRALAGGPKDTQYF. The CDR3 DNA reads TGCGCCAGCAGCCGTGCGTTGGCGGGAGGGCCCAAAGATACGCAGTATTTT. The complete variable domain, with remaining parts taken from reference TRBV5-1 and TRBJ2-3, reads KAGVTQTPRYLIKTRGQQVTLSCSPISGHRSVSWYQQTPGQGLQFLFEYFSETQRNKGNFPGRFSGRQFSNSRSEMNVSTLELGDSALYLCASSRALAGGPKDTQYFGPGTRLTVL.

This clone appeared a few times. This rearrangement joins TRBV7-3 to TRBJ2-6; D perhaps matches TRBD1 (6 bases). Germline CDR1 and CDR2: SGHTA and FQGTGA. The CDR3 length is 14 residues. Deletions cut 4 bases from V and 9 bases from J, with 13 bases between. CDR3 coding DNA: TGTGCCAGCAGCTCCATACAGGGAGACAACGTCCTGACTTTC. Translated, it gives CASSSIQGDNVLTF.

This clone was detected a few times. This chain uses TRBV9 with TRBJ2-7; TRBD2 might be the D (6 bases). This CDR3 region has 16 residues. Trimming shortened V by 2 bases and J by 5 bases, and 20 bases separated the two germline ends. CDR1 is SGDLS, CDR2 YYNGEE, per germline. The CDR3 DNA sequence: TGTGCCAGCAGCGTTCGGCCGGGAGCCGAGCTCCACGAGCAGTACTTC. Protein product: CASSVRPGAELHEQYF.

The chain carries TRBV29-1 and TRBJ2-3; TRBD1 matches at 7 bases. This CDR3 has 15 residues. With 6 bases clipped from V and 2 bases from J, the junction kept 11 bases outside the gene matches. Germline-derived CDR1 and CDR2 are SQVTM and ANQGSEA. The CDR3 coding sequence is TGCAGCGTAGAACCTACAGGGGCGCTCACAGATACGCAGTATTTT. This translates into CSVEPTGALTDTQYF.

This clone was found a few times. CDR3 nucleotides: TGTGCCAGCAGCTTTGGACACCCAGTGACTGAAGCTTTCTTT. Residues: CASSFGHPVTEAFF. V usage is TRBV7-2 and J usage is TRBJ1-1, with D tentatively TRBD1 (5 bases). V lost 3 bases and J lost 5, with 13 bases in between. CDR3 length equals 14 residues. The germline gives CDR1 SGHTA, CDR2 FQGNSA.

This clone turned up a few times. The DNA of the CDR3 is TGTGCCAGCAGCGCATCTTGGGGCGGGGGGTACACAGATACGCAGTATTTT. It codes for CASSASWGGGYTDTQYF. The rearrangement uses TRBV9 and TRBJ2-3; 8 bases are shared with TRBD2. Trimming removed 3 bases from V and 2 bases from J; junction bases left unmatched: 11. The CDR3 is made up of 17 amino acids. Germline V gives CDR1 SGDLS, CDR2 YYNGEE.

This clone was counted between two and nine times. This chain links TRBV28 with TRBJ1-2, with 7 positions matching TRBD1. Looked up from germline, CDR1 is MDHEN and CDR2 is SYDVKM. The CDR3 length is 14 residues. Trimming cost V 3 bases and J 5 bases; bases outside gene matches: 6. CDR3 protein: CASSLTGTSYGYTF. In DNA form, the CDR3 reads TGTGCCAGCAGTTTGACAGGGACCTCTTATGGCTACACCTTC.

The V gene is TRBV29-1, the J gene TRBJ1-1; 7 bases fit TRBD1. Looked up from germline, CDR1 is SQVTM and CDR2 is ANQGSEA. The V gene end was trimmed by 5 bases and the J gene end by 3 bases; junction bases not matched to a gene: 6. The CDR3 runs 13 residues. The CDR3 protein is CSVSGTEHTEAFF. CDR3 coding DNA: TGCAGCGTTTCCGGGACAGAGCACACTGAAGCTTTCTTT.

In this sample, this clone turned up a few times. V usage is TRBV19 and J usage is TRBJ2-1; D is possibly TRBD2 (5 bases). The CDR3 has 15 amino acids. Germline V gene lookup returns CDR1 LNHDA and CDR2 SQIVND (reference sequence). Trimming left V 6 bases short and J 2 bases short, with 14 bases between. This chain's CDR3 is CASSPSGDTYNEQFF. The CDR3 DNA reads as TGTGCCAGTAGCCCCTCCGGGGATACCTACAATGAGCAGTTCTTC.

This chain connects TRBV5-6 to TRBJ1-5; D is possibly TRBD1 (6 bases). From germline, CDR1 is SGHDT and CDR2 YYEEEE. V lost 1 base, J lost 5 bases, and 10 bases lay in between. This CDR3 region has 14 residues. The CDR3 sequence is CASSLFRGDQPQHF. CDR3 DNA sequence: TGTGCCAGCAGCTTGTTCAGGGGCGATCAGCCCCAGCATTTT.